This paragraph covers one TCR beta chain sequence. In its sample, this clone was seen once. Its cognate antigen has yet to be identified. Base qualities are not at hand, and no much larger clone is one base apart. In the paper's terms, the time point label means: about 28 days (+/-7) after the second vaccine dose. The sample's treatment or condition label, decoded: meningococcal conjugate vaccine given as trial control. Samples from vaccinated people were obtained from the UK trials COV001 and COV002, which included a single-blind randomized controlled phase 2/3 trial of AZD1222 (ChAdOx1 nCoV-19) in healthy adults. Trial participant PBMC samples were collected at day 0 and day 28 after the second dose for TCRbeta chain sequencing. This entry belongs to a study of T cell responses to AZD1222 COVID-19 vaccine (dated by TCRdb to about 2021). A note on the overall study: TCR sequencing was performed for roughly 250 trial participants, of whom about 200 were given two doses of AZD1222 and 26 were given two doses of MenACWY control vaccine. Trial participants were enrolled by age into 18-55, 56-69 and 70-plus year subgroups, with approximately 160, 26 and 62 TCR-sequenced participants respectively.

The CDR3 regions of human TCRbeta chains were subjected to immunosequencing. In the original analysis: Repertoire TCRs were checked for matches against a reference library of SARS-CoV-2-specific TCRs that had been generated using the MIRA antigen-specificity platform. Breadth meant the fraction of unique TCRs that were SARS-CoV-2-associated, whereas depth meant the fraction of total T cells that were SARS-CoV-2-associated. Using the MIRA data, every spike-specific TCR was mapped to the spike region that the TCR reacted to and assigned to either a CD4 or a CD8 class. Log10-transformed breadth and depth values were compared by one-way ANOVA with Sidak's multiple comparisons tests. The immuneACCESS repertoire file appears here via TCRdb, limited to in-frame rearrangements. These files lack a portion of the clones; in checked studies, under half of the deficit traces to unresolved V genes, and the cause of the others is not known. The V and J calls and the clone size are those of that table, but D and trimming were determined from the DNA. Across this sample there are around 140,000 clones, with roughly 88% seen only once. The ten top clones hold 5% to 6.5% of the sample.

Measured from the cysteine to the phenylalanine, the CDR3 is 12 residues long. Of the read, only the CDR3 DNA is kept; its 36 bases are in frame from base 1. The germline ends are 12 bases apart after V is trimmed by 5 bases and J by 11 bases. Per the germline V gene (reference sequence), MNHNY is the CDR1 and SVGAGI is the CDR2. On the study overall, not on this receptor specifically: After two AZD1222 doses, spike-specific TCR breadth and depth were significantly higher than at day 0 and than in MenACWY recipients. Conclusions about previously exposed vaccinees are limited, since just five or six AZD1222 recipients were seropositive for SARS-CoV-2 at baseline. Most participants were white British and females outnumbered males, and the authors suggested that clonal diversity may have been underestimated. The 56-69-year group was small, and its depth increase did not reach significance, likely because of low power. Nearly half of unique spike-specific TCRs reportedly recognized epitopes outside regions mutated in the B.1.351 and B.1.1.7 variants. CD4 TCRs associated with the vaccine covered the entire spike protein, and the dominant responses were in regions 160-218 and 743-854. Because no day 14 peak-response samples were available, repertoires were characterized only after the peak T cell response.

The source is an adult who received the MenACWY meningococcal vaccine as a control. Sample: peripheral blood, taken 28 days after the second dose of the MenACWY control vaccine. This sequence uses TRBV6-6 and TRBJ1-4, and possibly TRBD1, on 6 matching bases. The bases read TGTGCCAGCAGTAAAGACACAGGGAAACTGTTTTTT. It codes for CASSKDTGKLFF.